This TCR beta chain was captured by sequencing in a study of T-cell reconstitution after alpha-beta-depleted transplantation in children. Preparation of the TCRbeta library was carried out with unique molecular identifiers. TCRdb reprocessed the PCR reads via MiXCR and lists one record per CDR3 protein. The repertoire consists of hundreds of thousands of distinct CDR3 sequences, with 16% occurring once and the leading ten covering around 41%. Study conclusions and caveats: Some patients' high day-60 TCRbeta diversity was traced to surviving recipient T cells and thymic progenitors. T-cell numbers and diversity one year post-transplant derived largely from freshly generated T cells. Reported findings indicate that, about two months after transplant, alpha-beta T cells came from several hundred expanded clones, which were derived from non-depleted graft cells.

Per germline, CDR1 SGHRS and CDR2 YFSETQ. Trimming removed 4 bases from V and 5 bases from J, with 14 bases in between. This CDR3 is 14 amino acids long. A note on this clonotype: Antigen unknown.

The sequence came from a male patient aged 2 to 9 who had a stem cell transplant for acute lymphoblastic leukemia, so the T cells may come from the graft donor. The chain recombines TRBV5-1 with TRBJ2-3; tentatively, D is TRBD1 (6 bases). The sample was PBMCs, mostly from graft donor cells, taken 360 days after TCRalphabeta/CD19-depleted stem cell transplant. The DNA for the CDR3 is TGCGCCAGCAGCGGGGGCGTTTTAATAGATACGCAGTATTTT. It specifies CASSGGVLIDTQYF.